This T cell receptor beta chain was captured in a study of long-term antiretroviral therapy in people with HIV. The study's findings and limits: Clones with expansion before ART led the repertoire at all time points.

Investigators performed immunoSEQ version v3.0 at survey level. The data were produced by immunoSEQ multiplex PCR, yet TCRdb's version contains in-frame clones alone and is incomplete. The sample records about 40,000 clones, roughly four fifths being singletons. Each contributor possessed a minimum of one pre-ART and a minimum of two post-ART PBMC samples. Participants with HIV, all of them, were treated in the United States. V dropped 0 bases and J dropped 1; count of bases not matched to a gene: 5. Germline CDR1 is SGDLS and CDR2 is YYNGEE. This CDR3 comprises 16 residues. With respect to this clone: Its target is not known.

This rearrangement joins TRBV9 to TRBJ2-3; TRBD2 aligns across 7 bases. The TCR was taken from a man aged 18 to 35 with HIV. Sequences were derived from unsorted PBMCs, sampled 1 year after starting antiretroviral therapy. DNA for the CDR3: TGTGCCAGCAGCGTAGCAGTAGCGGGTGGCACAGATACGCAGTATTTT. It translates to CASSVAVAGGTDTQYF. Full variable domain (outside the CDR3, taken from reference TRBV9 and TRBJ2-3): DSGVTQTPKHLITATGQRVTLRCSPRSGDLSVYWYQQSLDQGLQFLIQYYNGEERAKGNILERFSAQQFPDLHSELNLSSLELGDSALYFCASSVAVAGGTDTQYFGPGTRLTVL.